These 6 T cell receptor beta chains originate from one sample sequenced in a study of breast tumors, draining lymph nodes, adjacent tissues. TCRdb redid the calling of the multiplex PCR reads with MiXCR, one entry per CDR3 protein. The data contain 130,000 or so distinct CDR3 sequences, about 30% of them seen just once; the ten biggest clones take up 2.3%. Breast cancer patients provided tissue from their axillary draining lymph nodes. The sequenced material came from axillary lymph node tissue. These receptors all stem from a female donor with breast cancer. Some clones in this sample may be carry-over from other donors' samples.

This chain joins TRBV12-3 or TRBV12-4 and TRBJ2-5; no definite D call. Trimming pared 1 base from V and 7 bases from J, leaving 4 bases between. This CDR3 spans 11 amino acids. The CDR3 DNA reads TGTGCCAGCAGTTTAGGCGTGACCCAGTACTTC. It is translated as CASSLGVTQYF.

Comment on this clonotype: Just one base apart from a much larger clone, this may be a read error. The chain employs TRBV11-2 and TRBJ2-4, with D hard to call. From germline, CDR1 is SGHAT and CDR2 FQNNGV. The CDR3 has 16 amino acids. CDR3 residues: CASSQFSERAKNIQCF. CDR3 nucleotides: TGTGCCAGCAGCCAATTCTCCGAGCGAGCCAAAAACATTCAGTGCTTC.

The sample holds many counts of this clonotype. The rearrangement links TRBV19 to TRBJ1-4; no firm D call. Germline assignment: CDR1 LNHDA and CDR2 SQIVND (reference sequence). Trimming stripped 5 bases from V and 7 bases from J, with 11 bases between. The CDR3 consists of 13 residues. The chain's CDR3 is CASSSSGPEKLFF. CDR3 coding DNA: TGTGCCAGTAGTTCCTCAGGTCCTGAAAAACTGTTTTTT.

This rearrangement joins TRBV20-1 to TRBJ1-5; D possibly corresponds to TRBD1 (5 bases). The CDR3 runs to 14 residues. The germline V gene has CDR1 DFQATT and CDR2 SNEGSKA (reference sequence). Trimming pared 5 bases from V and 11 bases from J, leaving 22 bases between. The CDR3 coding sequence is TGCAGTGCTGAGGGACTACCCCACCGGGAGACCCAGCATTTT. Protein: CSAEGLPHRETQHF.

Comment on this clonotype: A much bigger clone sits one base away, suggesting this may be a read error. This chain uses TRBV19 with TRBJ2-5; 13 bases fit TRBD2. From germline, CDR1 is LNHDA and CDR2 SQIVND (reference sequence). The CDR3 runs 17 residues. CDR3 loop: CASSPRGLAGDVVAQSF. The CDR3, as DNA: TGTGCCAGTAGTCCCCGCGGACTAGCGGGGGATGTTGTGGCCCAGTCCTTC.

Worth noting for this clonotype: At one end, the junction sequence differs from germline, possibly due to a read error. The chain carries TRBV7-7 and TRBJ2-1; 7 bases line up with TRBD1. This CDR3 spans 15 amino acids. Germline values: CDR1 SSHAT, CDR2 FNYEAQ (reference sequence). The CDR3 protein is CASSSGTASYNEQFF. The CDR3 DNA follows: TGTGCTAGCAGCTCCGGGACAGCTTCCTACAATGAGCAGTTCTTC.